The T cell receptor beta chain under discussion was sequenced for a study of tumor-infiltrating lymphocytes in primary liver carcinoma. General observations from the study: Tumor-adjacent and tumor-blood pairs displayed less overlap than did pairs of tumor regions.

Germline DNA was extracted alongside blood RNA, which was obtained from unsorted whole blood. A sample of around 4 milliliters of peripheral blood was taken before surgery. A primer in the constant region served to generate TCR beta cDNA from roughly 520 ng of total RNA. Slightly modified ARM-PCR with three nested multiplex PCR rounds yielded TCR beta libraries. Each CDR3 protein is one row after TCRdb ran MiXCR on the multiplex PCR reads. The sample contains some 320,000 distinct CDR3 sequences, approximately 60% of which appear only once. On this clonotype: The antigen is unknown.

The receptor's source is a man in his forties with primary liver carcinoma and hepatitis B virus infection. The sample comprised peripheral blood.

In DNA, the CDR3 is TGCAGCTTTGTGTCAGGAGGGACCAAAAACATTCAGTACTTC. Amino acids: CSFVSGGTKNIQYF. V and J are TRBV29-1 and TRBJ2-4; possibly TRBD2 for D (6 bases). With 8 bases removed from V and 2 bases from J, the gap between germline ends came to 16 bases. The CDR3 has 14 residues. Germline V gives CDR1 SQVTM, CDR2 ANQGSEA. The variable domain in full, with the rest retrieved from reference TRBV29-1 and TRBJ2-4, is SAVISQKPSRDICQRGTSLTIQCQVDSQVTMMFWYRQQPGQSLTLIATANQGSEATYESGFVIDKFPISRPNLTFSTLTVSNMSPEDSSIYLCSFVSGGTKNIQYFGAGTRLSVL.